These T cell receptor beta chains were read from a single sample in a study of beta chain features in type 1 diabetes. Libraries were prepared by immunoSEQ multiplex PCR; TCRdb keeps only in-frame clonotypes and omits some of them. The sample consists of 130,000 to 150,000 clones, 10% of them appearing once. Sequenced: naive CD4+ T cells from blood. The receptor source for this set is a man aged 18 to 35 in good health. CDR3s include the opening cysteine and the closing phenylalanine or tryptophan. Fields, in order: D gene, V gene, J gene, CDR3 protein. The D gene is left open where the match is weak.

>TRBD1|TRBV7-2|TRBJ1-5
CASSLDSGGLQPQHF
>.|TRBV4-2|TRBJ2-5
CASSQAPSVRTGEETQYF
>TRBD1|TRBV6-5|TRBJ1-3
CASRGQGAPGNTIYF
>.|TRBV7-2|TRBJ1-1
CASSHDRNTEAFF
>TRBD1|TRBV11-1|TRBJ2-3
CASSHLTGVGTDTQYF
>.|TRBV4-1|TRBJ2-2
CASSQAPGQTGELFF
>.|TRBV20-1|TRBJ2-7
CSAGQPYEQYF
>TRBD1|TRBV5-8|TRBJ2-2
CASRRQGSGELFF
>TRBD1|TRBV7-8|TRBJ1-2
CASSWGQGVDYGYTF
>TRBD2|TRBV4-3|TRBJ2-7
CASSQVLAGTYEQYF
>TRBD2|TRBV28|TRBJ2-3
CASSPPRLAGGQSDTQYF
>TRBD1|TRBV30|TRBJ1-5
CAWSYRQGNNQPQHF
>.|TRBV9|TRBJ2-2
CASSGRGPGELFF
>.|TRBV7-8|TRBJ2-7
CASSLDRQGAYEQYF
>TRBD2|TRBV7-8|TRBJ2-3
CASSQRGVTDTQYF
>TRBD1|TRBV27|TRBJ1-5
CASRIDRGDQPQHF
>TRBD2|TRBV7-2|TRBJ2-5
CASSLVGGGQETQYF
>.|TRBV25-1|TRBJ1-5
CASSGTGGGNQPQHF
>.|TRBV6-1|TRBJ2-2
CASIWEGGYTGELFF
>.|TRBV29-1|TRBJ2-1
CSVDYRGNEQFF
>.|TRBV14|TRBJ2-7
CASSQVRGGGSYEQYF